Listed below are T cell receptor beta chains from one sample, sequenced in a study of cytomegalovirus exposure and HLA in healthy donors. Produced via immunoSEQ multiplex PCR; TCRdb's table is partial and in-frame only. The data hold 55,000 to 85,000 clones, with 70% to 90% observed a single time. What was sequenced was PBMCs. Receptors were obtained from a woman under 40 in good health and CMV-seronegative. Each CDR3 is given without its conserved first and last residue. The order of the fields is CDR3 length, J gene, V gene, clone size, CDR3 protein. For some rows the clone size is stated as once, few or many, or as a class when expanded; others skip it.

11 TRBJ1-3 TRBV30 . AWSVREGNTIY
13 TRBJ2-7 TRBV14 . ASPHGLAEFYEQY
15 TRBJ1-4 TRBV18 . ASSPGTAFATNEKLF
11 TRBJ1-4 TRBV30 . AWTGPTNEKLF
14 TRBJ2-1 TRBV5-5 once ASSLVTGLSYNEQF
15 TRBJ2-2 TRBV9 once ASTVASSGRATGELF
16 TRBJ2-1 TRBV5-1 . ASSLGLAGGLYFREQF
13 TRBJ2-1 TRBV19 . ASSPGLAGSNEQF
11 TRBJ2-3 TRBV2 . ASSEQRSGRVS
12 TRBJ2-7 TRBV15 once ATSRDGDSYEQY
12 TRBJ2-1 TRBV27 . ASSLSGGYNEQF
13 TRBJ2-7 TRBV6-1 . ASSVRREASYEQY
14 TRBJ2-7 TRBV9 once ASSAGTSGGAYEQY
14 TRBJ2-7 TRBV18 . ASSLMDRGLNYEQY
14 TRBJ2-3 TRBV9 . ASSQGLADNTDTQY
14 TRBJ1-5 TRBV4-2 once ASNPRWDRGNQPQH
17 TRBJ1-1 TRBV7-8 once ASSLNARGGVGLNTEAF
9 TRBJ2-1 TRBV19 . ASSTAVEQF
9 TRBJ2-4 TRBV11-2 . ASSLLGQAF